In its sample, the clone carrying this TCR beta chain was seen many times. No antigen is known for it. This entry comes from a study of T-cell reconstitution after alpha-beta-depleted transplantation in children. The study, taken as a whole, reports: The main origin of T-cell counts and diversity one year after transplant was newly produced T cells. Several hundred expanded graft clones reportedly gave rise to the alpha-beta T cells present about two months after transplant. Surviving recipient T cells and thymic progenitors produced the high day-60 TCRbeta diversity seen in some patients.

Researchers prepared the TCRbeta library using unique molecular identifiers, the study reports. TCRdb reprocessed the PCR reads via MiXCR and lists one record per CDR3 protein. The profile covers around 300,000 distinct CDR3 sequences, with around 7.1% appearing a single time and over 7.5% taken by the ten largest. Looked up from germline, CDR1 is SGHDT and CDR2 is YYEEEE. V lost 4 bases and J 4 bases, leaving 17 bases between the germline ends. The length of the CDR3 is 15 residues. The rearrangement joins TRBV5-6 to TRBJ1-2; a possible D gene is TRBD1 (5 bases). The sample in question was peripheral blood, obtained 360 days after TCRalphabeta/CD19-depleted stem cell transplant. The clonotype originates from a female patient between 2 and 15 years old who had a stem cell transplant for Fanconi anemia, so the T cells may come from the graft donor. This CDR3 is CASSPQRGESYGYTF. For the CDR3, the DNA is TGTGCCAGCAGCCCCCAAAGGGGAGAGTCCTATGGCTACACCTTC.